This TCR beta chain was identified during a study of long-term antiretroviral therapy in people with HIV. The V and J ends lost 10 bases and 3 bases respectively, with 19 bases between them. Per the germline V gene, CDR1 is MNHEY and CDR2 is SMNVEV (reference sequence). The CDR3 loop spans 14 amino acids. The study, taken as a whole, reports: Blood specimens, gathered between about 2004 and 2018, were possibly obtained under older ART regimens.

This clone was found a few times. The antigen is unknown. The authors ran the immunoSEQ assay, v3.0, at survey level. Repertoires were generated with immunoSEQ multiplex PCR, while TCRdb's copy carries only in-frame clones and drops some. The sample lists about 24,000 clones, 87% occurring once. This TCR derives from a man aged 45-65 years with HIV. This specimen consisted of unsorted PBMCs, obtained 1.8 years before starting antiretroviral therapy. V and J are TRBV27 and TRBJ2-7; perhaps TRBD1 as D (5 bases). CDR3 loop: CATPSRGFFYEQYF. The CDR3 DNA reads as TGTGCCACCCCCTCAAGGGGCTTTTTCTACGAGCAGTACTTC.